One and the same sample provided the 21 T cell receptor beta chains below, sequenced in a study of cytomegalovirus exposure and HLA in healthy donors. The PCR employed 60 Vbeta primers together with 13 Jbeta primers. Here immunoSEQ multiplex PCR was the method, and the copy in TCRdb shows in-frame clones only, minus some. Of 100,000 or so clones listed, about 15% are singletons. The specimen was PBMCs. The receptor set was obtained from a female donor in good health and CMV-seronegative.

In DNA form, the CDR3 reads TGTGCCTGGAGTGTATCAGGGGGCATTCAGTACTTC. It is translated as CAWSVSGGIQYF. The V and J genes are TRBV30 and TRBJ2-4; TRBD1 matches 7 bases. The CDR3 covers 12 residues. Germline V lookup: CDR1 GTSNPN, CDR2 SVGIG (reference sequence). Trimming took 0 bases from V and 9 from J; bases not matched to a gene: 2. Based on the CDR3 plus reference TRBV30 and TRBJ2-4, the full variable domain is SQTIHQWPATLVQPVGSPLSLECTVEGTSNPNLYWYRQAAGRGLQLLFYSVGIGQISSEVPQNLSASRPQDRQFILSSKKLLLSDSGFYLCAWSVSGGIQYFGAGTRLSVL.

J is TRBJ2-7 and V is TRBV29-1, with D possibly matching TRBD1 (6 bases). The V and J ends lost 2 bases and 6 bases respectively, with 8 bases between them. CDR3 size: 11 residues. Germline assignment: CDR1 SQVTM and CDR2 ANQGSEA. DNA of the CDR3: TGCAGCGTTGAACGAGGGGGCGAGCAGTACTTC. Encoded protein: CSVERGGEQYF.

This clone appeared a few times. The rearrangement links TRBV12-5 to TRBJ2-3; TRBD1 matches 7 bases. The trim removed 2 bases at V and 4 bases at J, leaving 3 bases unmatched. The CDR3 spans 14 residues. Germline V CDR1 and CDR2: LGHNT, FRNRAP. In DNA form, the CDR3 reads TGTGCTAGTGGTTTGTACAGGGGTTCAGATACGCAGTATTTT. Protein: CASGLYRGSDTQYF.

Here the CDR3 DNA reads TGTGCCAGCAGCTCGCTCGGGGAGCGGGGCAGACGCTACGAGCAGTACTTC. Translated: CASSSLGERGRRYEQYF. The V and J genes are TRBV5-4 and TRBJ2-7, with TRBD2 matching 7 bases. CDR3 length equals 17 residues. V trimming: 3 bases; J trimming: 3 bases; junction bases outside the gene matches: 15. Germline CDR1 and CDR2: SGHNT and YYREEE (reference sequence). Using reference TRBV5-4 and TRBJ2-7 for the parts outside the CDR3, the full variable domain is ETGVTQSPTHLIKTRGQQVTLRCSSQSGHNTVSWYQQALGQGPQFIFQYYREEENGRGNFPPRFSGLQFPNYSSELNVNALELDDSALYLCASSSLGERGRRYEQYFGPGTRLTVT.

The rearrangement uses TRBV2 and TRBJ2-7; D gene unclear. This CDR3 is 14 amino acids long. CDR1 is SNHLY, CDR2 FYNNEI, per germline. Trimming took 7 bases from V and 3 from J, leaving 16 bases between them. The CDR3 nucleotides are TGTGCCAGCACCACCTATAGCTCCGACTACGAGCAGTACTTC. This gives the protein CASTTYSSDYEQYF.

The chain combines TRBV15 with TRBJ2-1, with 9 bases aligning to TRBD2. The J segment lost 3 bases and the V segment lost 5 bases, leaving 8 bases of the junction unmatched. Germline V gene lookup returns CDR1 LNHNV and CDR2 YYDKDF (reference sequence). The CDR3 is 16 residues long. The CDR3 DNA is TGTGCCACCAGCCCCCTTCGTAGCGGGAGCTACAATGAGCAGTTCTTC. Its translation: CATSPLRSGSYNEQFF. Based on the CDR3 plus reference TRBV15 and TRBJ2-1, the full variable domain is DAMVIQNPRYQVTQFGKPVTLSCSQTLNHNVMYWYQQKSSQAPKLLFHYYDKDFNNEADTPDNFQSRRPNTSFCFLDIRSPGLGDTAMYLCATSPLRSGSYNEQFFGPGTRLTVL.

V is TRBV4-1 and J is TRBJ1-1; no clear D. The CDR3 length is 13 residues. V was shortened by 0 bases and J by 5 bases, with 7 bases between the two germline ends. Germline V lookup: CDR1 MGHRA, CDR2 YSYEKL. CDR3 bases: TGCGCCAGCAGCCAAGATCGGGAAACTGAAGCTTTCTTT. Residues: CASSQDRETEAFF.

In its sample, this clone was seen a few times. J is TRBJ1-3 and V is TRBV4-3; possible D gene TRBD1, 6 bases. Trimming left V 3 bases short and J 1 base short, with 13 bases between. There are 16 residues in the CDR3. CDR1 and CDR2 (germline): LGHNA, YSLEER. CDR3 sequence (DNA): TGCGCCAGCAGCCAGGATACACAGGGTTCTGGAAACACCATATATTTT. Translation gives CASSQDTQGSGNTIYF.

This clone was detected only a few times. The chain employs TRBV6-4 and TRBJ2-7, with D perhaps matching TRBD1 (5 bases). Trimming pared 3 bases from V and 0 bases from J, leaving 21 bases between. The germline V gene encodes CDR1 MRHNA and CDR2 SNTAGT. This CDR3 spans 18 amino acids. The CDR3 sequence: CASSDWPRTGLNSYEQYF. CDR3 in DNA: TGTGCCAGCAGTGATTGGCCCCGAACAGGTCTCAACTCCTACGAGCAGTACTTC.

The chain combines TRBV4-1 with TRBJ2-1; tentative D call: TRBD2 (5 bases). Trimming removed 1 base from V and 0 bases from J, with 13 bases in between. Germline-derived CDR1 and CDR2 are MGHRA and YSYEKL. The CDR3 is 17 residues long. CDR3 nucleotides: TGCGCCAGCAGCCAAGGGTCGGGGTCCGGCTCCTACAATGAGCAGTTCTTC. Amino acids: CASSQGSGSGSYNEQFF.

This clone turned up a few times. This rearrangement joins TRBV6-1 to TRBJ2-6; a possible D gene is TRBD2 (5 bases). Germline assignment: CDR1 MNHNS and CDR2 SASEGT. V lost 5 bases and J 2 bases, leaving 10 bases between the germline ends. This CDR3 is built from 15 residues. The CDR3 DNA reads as TGTGCCAGCAGTTGGACTGACGCTGGGGCCAACGTCCTGACTTTC. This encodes CASSWTDAGANVLTF.

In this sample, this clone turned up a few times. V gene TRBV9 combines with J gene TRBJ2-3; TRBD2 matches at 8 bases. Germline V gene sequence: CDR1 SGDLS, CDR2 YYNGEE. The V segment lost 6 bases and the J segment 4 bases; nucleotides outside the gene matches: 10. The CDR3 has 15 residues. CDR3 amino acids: CASNGAGGVADTQYF. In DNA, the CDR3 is TGTGCCAGCAACGGGGCGGGAGGCGTGGCAGATACGCAGTATTTT.

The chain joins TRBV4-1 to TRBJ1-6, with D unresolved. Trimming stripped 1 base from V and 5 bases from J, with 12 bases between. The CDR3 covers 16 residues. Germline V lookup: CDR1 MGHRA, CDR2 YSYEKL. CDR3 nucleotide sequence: TGCGCCAGCAGCCAAGCTTCGGGAGCTAATAATTCACCCCTCCACTTT. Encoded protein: CASSQASGANNSPLHF.

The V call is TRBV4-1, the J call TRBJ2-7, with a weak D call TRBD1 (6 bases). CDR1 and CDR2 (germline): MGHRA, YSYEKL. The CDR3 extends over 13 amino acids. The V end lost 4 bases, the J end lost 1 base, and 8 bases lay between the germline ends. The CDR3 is CASSPDSSYEQYF. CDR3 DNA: TGCGCCAGCAGCCCGGACAGTTCCTACGAGCAGTACTTC.

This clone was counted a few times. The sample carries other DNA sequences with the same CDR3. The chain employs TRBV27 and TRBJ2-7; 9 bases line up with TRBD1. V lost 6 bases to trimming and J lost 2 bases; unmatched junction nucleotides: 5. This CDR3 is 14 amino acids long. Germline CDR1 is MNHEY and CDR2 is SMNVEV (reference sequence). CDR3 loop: CASSLGQGAYEQYF. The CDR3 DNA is TGTGCCAGCAGCCTGGGACAGGGAGCCTACGAGCAGTACTTC.

The CDR3 DNA is TGTGCCAGCAGCTTCGAAGGTACAATAGCGGGATCGAACACCGGGGAGCTGTTTTTT. Translation: CASSFEGTIAGSNTGELFF. The chain has TRBV27 and TRBJ2-2; 8 nucleotides align to TRBD2. The CDR3 has 19 amino acids. The germline V gene encodes CDR1 MNHEY and CDR2 SMNVEV (reference sequence). Trimming at V came to 6 bases and at J to 0 bases, leaving 15 bases not matched to a gene.

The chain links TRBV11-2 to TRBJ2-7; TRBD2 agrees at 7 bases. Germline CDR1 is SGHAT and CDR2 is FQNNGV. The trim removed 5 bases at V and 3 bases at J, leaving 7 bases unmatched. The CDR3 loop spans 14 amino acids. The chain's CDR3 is CASSPLAGRYEQYF. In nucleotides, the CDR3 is TGTGCCAGCAGCCCCTTAGCGGGCCGCTACGAGCAGTACTTC.

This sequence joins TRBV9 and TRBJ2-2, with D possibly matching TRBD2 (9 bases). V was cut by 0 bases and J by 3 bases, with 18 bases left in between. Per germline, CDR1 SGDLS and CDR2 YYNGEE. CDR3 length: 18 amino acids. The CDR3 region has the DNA TGTGCCAGCAGCGTAGCTCGCCTAGCGGGACAGGACACCGGGGAGCTGTTTTTT. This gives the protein CASSVARLAGQDTGELFF.

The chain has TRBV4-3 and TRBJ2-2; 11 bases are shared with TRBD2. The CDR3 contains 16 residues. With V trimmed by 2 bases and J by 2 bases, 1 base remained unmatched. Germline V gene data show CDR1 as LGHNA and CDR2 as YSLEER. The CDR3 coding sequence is TGCGCCAGCAGCCAACGACTAGCGGGAAACACCGGGGAGCTGTTTTTT. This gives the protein CASSQRLAGNTGELFF.

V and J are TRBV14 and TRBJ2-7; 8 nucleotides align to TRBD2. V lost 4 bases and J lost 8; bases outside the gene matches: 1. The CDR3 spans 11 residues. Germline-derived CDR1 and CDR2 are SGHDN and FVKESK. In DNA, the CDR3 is TGTGCCAGCAGCCTAGCGGGAAAGCAGTACTTC. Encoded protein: CASSLAGKQYF. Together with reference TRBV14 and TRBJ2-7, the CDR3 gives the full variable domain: EAGVTQFPSHSVIEKGQTVTLRCDPISGHDNLYWYRRVMGKEIKFLLHFVKESKQDESGMPNNRFLAERTGGTYSTLKVQPAELEDSGVYFCASSLAGKQYFGPGTRLTVT.

The CDR3 DNA reads TGTGCCAGTACTTACGGGAGAGCATTCTGGACCGGGGAGCTGTTTTTT. As protein: CASTYGRAFWTGELFF. This chain connects TRBV19 to TRBJ2-2, with D possibly TRBD2 on 6 matching bases. Deletions cut 7 bases from V and 5 bases from J, with 20 bases between. The CDR3 consists of 16 residues. The germline CDR1 and CDR2 sequences are LNHDA and SQIVND (reference sequence).